The clone carrying this T cell receptor beta chain was picked up a small number of times. V was trimmed by 4 bases and J by 4 bases, leaving 13 bases between them. Germline assignment: CDR1 LGHDT and CDR2 YNNKEL (reference sequence). This CDR3 comprises 14 residues. TCRdb passed the 5' RACE reads through MiXCR, listing each CDR3 protein once. The sample yields 15,000 to 20,000 distinct CDR3 sequences, under 20% seen once. This sample was taken from a study of spatial heterogeneity in lung cancer. Study overall: There were, on average, more than ten raw-read appearances for each unique TCR and UMI combination.

The sample's time point: sample taken at primary tumor resection. In each case, whole RNA from tumor, nontumor lung or frozen PBMC was sequenced unsorted. Sequencing used PBMCs, obtained at surgery. J is TRBJ2-5 and V is TRBV3-1; D unresolved. This receptor was taken from a male donor with early-stage non-small cell lung cancer. The CDR3 spells CASSPRVGRETQYF. Written as DNA, the CDR3 is TGTGCCAGCAGCCCCCGGGTAGGGCGAGAGACCCAGTACTTC.